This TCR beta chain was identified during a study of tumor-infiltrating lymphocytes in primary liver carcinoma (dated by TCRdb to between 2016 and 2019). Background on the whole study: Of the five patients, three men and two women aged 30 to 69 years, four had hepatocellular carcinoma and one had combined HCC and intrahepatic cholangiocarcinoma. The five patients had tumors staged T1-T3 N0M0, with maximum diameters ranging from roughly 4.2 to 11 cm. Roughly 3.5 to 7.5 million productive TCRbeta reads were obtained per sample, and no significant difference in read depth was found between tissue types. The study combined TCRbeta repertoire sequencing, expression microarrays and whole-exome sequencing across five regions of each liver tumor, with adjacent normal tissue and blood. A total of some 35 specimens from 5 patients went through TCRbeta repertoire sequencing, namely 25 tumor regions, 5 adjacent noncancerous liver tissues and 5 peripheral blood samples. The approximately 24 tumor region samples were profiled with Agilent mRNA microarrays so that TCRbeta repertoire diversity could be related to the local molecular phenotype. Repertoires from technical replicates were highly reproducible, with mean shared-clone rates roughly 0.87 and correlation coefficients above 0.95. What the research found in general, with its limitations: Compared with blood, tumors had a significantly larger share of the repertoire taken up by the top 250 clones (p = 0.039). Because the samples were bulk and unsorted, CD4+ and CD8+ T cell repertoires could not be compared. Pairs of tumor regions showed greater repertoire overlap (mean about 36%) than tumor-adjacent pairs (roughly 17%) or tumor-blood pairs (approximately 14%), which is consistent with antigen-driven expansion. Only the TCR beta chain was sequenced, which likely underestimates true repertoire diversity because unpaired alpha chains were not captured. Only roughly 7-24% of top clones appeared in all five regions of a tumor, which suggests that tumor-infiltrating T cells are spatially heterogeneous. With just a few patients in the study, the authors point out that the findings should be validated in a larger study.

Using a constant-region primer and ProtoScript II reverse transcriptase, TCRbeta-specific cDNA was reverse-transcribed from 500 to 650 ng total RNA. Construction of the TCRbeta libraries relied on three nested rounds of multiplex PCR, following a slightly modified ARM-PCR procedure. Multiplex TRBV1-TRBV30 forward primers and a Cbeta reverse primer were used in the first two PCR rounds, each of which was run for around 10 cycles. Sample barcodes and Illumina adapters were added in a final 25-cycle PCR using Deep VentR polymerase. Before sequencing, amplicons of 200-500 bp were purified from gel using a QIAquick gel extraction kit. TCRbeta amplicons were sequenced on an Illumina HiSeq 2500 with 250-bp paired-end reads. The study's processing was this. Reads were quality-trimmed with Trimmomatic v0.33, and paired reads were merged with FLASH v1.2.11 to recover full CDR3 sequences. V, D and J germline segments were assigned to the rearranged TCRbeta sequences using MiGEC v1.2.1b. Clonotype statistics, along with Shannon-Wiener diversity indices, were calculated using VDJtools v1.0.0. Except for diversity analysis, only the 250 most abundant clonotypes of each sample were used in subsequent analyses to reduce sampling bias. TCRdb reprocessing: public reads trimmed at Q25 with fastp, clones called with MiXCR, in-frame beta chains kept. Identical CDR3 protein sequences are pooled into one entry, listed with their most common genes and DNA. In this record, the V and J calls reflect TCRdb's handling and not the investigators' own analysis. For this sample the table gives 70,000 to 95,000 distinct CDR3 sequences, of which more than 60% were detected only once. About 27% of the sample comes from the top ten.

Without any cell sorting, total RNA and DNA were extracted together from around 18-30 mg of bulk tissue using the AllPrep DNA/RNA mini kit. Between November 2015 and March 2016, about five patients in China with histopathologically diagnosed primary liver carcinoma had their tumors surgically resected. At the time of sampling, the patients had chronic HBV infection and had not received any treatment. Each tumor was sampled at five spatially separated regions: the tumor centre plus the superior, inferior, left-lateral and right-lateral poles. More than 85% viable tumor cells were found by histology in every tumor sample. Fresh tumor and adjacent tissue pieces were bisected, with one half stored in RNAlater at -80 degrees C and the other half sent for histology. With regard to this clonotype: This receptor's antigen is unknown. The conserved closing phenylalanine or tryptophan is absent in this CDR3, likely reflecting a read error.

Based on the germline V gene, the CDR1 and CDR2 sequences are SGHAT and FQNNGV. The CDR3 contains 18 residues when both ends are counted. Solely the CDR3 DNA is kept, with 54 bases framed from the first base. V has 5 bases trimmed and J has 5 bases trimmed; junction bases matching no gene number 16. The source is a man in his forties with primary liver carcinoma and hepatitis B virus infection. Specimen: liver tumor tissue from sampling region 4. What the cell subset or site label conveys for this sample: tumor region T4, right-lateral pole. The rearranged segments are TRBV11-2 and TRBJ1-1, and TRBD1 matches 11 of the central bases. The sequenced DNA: TGTGCCAGCAGCCCGGGGGACAGGGGGGCGGCTAGCGAGACTGAAGCTTTCTTA. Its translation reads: CASSPGDRGAASETEAFL.